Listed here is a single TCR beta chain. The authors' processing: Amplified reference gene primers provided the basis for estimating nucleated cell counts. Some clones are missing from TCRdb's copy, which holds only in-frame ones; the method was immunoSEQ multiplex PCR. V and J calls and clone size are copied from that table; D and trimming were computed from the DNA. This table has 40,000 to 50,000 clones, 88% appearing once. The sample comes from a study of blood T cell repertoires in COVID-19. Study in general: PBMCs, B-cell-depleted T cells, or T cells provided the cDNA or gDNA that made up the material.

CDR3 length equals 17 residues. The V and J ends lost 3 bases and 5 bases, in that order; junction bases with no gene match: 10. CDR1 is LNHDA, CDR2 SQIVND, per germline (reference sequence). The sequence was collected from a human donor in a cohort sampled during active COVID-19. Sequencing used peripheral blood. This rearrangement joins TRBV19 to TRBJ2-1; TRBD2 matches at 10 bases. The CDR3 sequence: CASSMDRGLATDNEQFF. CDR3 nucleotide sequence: TGTGCCAGTAGTATGGATCGGGGACTAGCGACCGACAATGAGCAGTTCTTC.